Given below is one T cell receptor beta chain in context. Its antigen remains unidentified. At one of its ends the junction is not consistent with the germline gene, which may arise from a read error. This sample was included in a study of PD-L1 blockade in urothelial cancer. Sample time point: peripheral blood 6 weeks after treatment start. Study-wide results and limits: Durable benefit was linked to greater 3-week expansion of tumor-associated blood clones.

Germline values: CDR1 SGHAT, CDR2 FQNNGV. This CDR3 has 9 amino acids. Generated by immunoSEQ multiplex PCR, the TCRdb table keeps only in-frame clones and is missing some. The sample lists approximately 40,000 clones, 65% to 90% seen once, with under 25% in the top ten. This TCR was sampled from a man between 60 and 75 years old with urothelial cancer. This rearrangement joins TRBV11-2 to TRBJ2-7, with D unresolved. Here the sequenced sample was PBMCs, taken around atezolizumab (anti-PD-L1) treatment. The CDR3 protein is CASNRRRLF. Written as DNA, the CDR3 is TGTGCCAGCAATCGTCGTAGACTCTTC. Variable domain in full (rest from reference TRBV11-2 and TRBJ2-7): EAGVAQSPRYKIIEKRQSVAFWCNPISGHATLYWYQQILGQGPKLLIQFQNNGVVDDSQLPKDRFSAERLKGVDSTLKIQPAKLEDSAVYLCASNRRRLFGPGTRLTVT.